A single sample is the source of the 7 T cell receptor beta chains below, sequenced in a study of blood T cell repertoires in COVID-19. Only in-frame clones appear in the TCRdb table, and some are missing; sequencing was by immunoSEQ multiplex PCR. The table lists approximately 150,000 clones, about nine tenths of them singletons. What was sequenced was peripheral blood. Receptor source: a woman between 45 and 65 years old with acute or convalescent COVID-19.

The CDR3 reads CATQPGRVAGELFF. Here the CDR3 DNA reads TGTGCCACCCAGCCAGGGAGGGTCGCCGGGGAGCTGTTTTTT. The genes are TRBV10-3 and TRBJ2-2; TRBD2 matches 7 bases. CDR3 size: 14 residues. The germline V gene encodes CDR1 ENHRY and CDR2 SYGVKD. V was clipped by 10 bases and J by 6 bases; unmatched bases: 11.

The J gene is TRBJ1-4, the V gene TRBV20-1; D not resolved. The germline V gene encodes CDR1 DFQATT and CDR2 SNEGSKA (reference sequence). The CDR3 is 10 residues long. Trimming cost V 6 bases and J 4 bases, with 3 bases left between them. The CDR3 DNA sequence: TGCAGTGCCATTAATGAAAAACTGTTTTTT. Translation: CSAINEKLFF.

This chain uses TRBV7-2 with TRBJ2-1; 11 bases match TRBD1. CDR1 SGHTA and CDR2 FQGNSA come from the germline V gene. Germline trimming cut 4 bases from V and 15 bases from J; bases unmatched to any gene: 5. The CDR3 runs to 12 residues. CDR3 residues: CASSSAGQGAFF. In nucleotides, the CDR3 is TGTGCCAGCAGCTCCGCCGGACAGGGGGCGTTCTTC.

The chain links TRBV10-1 to TRBJ2-1; TRBD2 matches at 9 bases. V shed 5 bases, J shed 9 bases, and the junction held 5 bases outside the gene matches. This CDR3 has 13 residues. From germline, CDR1 is WNHNN and CDR2 SYGVQD (reference sequence). For the CDR3, the DNA is TGCGCCAGCAGTAGGACTAGCGAGGGTGAGCAGTTCTTC. Translating gives CASSRTSEGEQFF.

V is TRBV5-1 and J is TRBJ2-1, with 11 bases aligning to TRBD2. The V gene end was trimmed by 4 bases and the J gene end by 8 bases; junction bases not matched to a gene: 2. The CDR3 consists of 13 residues. Per germline, CDR1 SGHRS and CDR2 YFSETQ. Here the CDR3 DNA reads TGCGCCAGCAGCCCGGGACTAGCGGATGAGCAGTTCTTC. This encodes CASSPGLADEQFF.

This chain's CDR3 is CSGDRVETQYF. CDR3 in DNA: TGCAGTGGGGACAGGGTTGAGACCCAGTACTTC. The chain combines TRBV20-1 with TRBJ2-5, with 9 bases matching TRBD1. This CDR3 has 11 residues. J gave up 5 bases and V 7 bases, and 2 bases lay outside the gene matches. In germline, CDR1 is DFQATT, CDR2 SNEGSKA (reference sequence).

This chain links TRBV7-2 with TRBJ1-1; D is unclear. Germline V CDR1 and CDR2: SGHTA, FQGNSA. V lost 3 bases to trimming and J lost 5 bases, with 10 bases between them. There are 13 residues in the CDR3. The CDR3 DNA reads as TGTGCCAGCAGCTTTATACCCGAGACTGAAGCTTTCTTT. Its translation: CASSFIPETEAFF. The full variable domain, with the rest looked up from reference TRBV7-2 and TRBJ1-1, is GAGVSQSPSNKVTEKGKDVELRCDPISGHTALYWYRQSLGQGLEFLIYFQGNSAPDKSGLPSDRFSAERTGGSVSTLTIQRTQQEDSAVYLCASSFIPETEAFFGQGTRLTVV.